This T cell receptor (beta chain) came from a study of identical twins' blood T cells. TCRdb redid the calling of the 5' RACE reads with MiXCR, one entry per CDR3 protein. The sample shows about 370,000 distinct CDR3 sequences, around 30% of them seen only once. From germline, CDR1 is DFQATT and CDR2 SNEGSKA (reference sequence). This CDR3 is 15 amino acids long. This clonotype occurred a few times. This clonotype was sampled from a woman aged 18-50 years in good health. Specimen: PBMCs. This chain connects TRBV20-1 to TRBJ2-1; 9 bases fit TRBD2. In nucleotides, the CDR3 is TGCAGAGTAGCGGGGGCTTTTAGCTCCTACAATGAGCAGTTCTTC. Translated: CRVAGAFSSYNEQFF.